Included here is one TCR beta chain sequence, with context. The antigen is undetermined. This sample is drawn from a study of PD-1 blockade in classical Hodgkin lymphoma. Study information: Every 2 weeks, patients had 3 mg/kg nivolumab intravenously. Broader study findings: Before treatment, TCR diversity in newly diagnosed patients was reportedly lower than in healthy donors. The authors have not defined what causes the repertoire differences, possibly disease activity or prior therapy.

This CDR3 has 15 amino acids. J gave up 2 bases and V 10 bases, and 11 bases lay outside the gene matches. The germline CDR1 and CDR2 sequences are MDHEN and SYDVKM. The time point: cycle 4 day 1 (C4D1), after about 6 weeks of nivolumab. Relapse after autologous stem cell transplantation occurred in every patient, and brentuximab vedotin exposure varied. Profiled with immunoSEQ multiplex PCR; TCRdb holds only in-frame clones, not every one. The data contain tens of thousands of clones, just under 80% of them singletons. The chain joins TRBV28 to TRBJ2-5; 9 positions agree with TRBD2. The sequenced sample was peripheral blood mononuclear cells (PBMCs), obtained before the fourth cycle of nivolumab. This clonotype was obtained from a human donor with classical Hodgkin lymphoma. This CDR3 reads CATLATSGPQETQYF. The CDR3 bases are TGTGCCACCCTGGCTACTAGCGGGCCACAAGAGACCCAGTACTTC.